Listed here are 18 T cell receptor beta chains from one sample, sequenced in a study of graft-versus-host responses after intestinal transplantation. These receptors' targets are unknown. Generated by immunoSEQ multiplex PCR, the TCRdb table keeps only in-frame clones and is missing some. The sample includes around 67,000 clones, over 75% of them seen just once. This sample comprised unstimulated CD4+ T cells sorted from spleen or lymph node cells, obtained before transplant. These receptor sequences come from a human donor who was the organ donor for an intestinal transplant.

The V call is TRBV2, the J call TRBJ2-1; D possibly corresponds to TRBD1 (6 bases). Germline V gene data show CDR1 as SNHLY and CDR2 as FYNNEI. The V end lost 6 bases, the J end lost 6 bases, and 18 bases lay between the germline ends. The CDR3 consists of 15 residues. The CDR3 is CASRALGAGVNEQFF. The CDR3 region has the DNA TGTGCCAGCAGGGCGTTGGGGGCCGGGGTCAATGAGCAGTTCTTC.

This clone appeared once. The rearrangement uses TRBV5-1 and TRBJ2-3; TRBD2 agrees at 9 bases. V was pared by 5 bases and J by 3 bases, with 10 bases of the junction left unmatched. Germline lookup yields CDR1 SGHRS and CDR2 YFSETQ. This CDR3 is 16 amino acids long. The DNA for the CDR3 is TGCGCCAGCAGGGGCCCAAGCGGGGGGAGTACAGATACGCAGTATTTT. Protein product: CASRGPSGGSTDTQYF.

This sequence joins TRBV28 and TRBJ1-2; 8 bases agree with TRBD1. The CDR3 extends over 15 amino acids. Germline CDR1 reads MDHEN; CDR2 reads SYDVKM. V shed 2 bases and J 4 bases; nucleotides not matched to a gene: 6. The CDR3 protein is CASSLRRTGIYGYTF. The CDR3 nucleotides read TGTGCCAGCAGTTTACGGCGGACAGGGATCTATGGCTACACCTTC.

V is TRBV6-5 and J is TRBJ1-4; TRBD1 matches at 9 bases. V gave up 4 bases and J gave up 7 bases; unmatched junction bases: 4. This CDR3 is built from 14 residues. Germline CDR1 MNHEY, CDR2 SVGAGI. The CDR3 loop is CASSSGQGSEKLFF. Here the CDR3 DNA reads TGTGCCAGCAGTTCGGGACAGGGAAGTGAAAAACTGTTTTTT.

V usage is TRBV5-6 and J usage is TRBJ2-7; D is uncertain. Trimming removed 4 bases at V and 4 bases at J, with 18 bases between. The germline gives CDR1 SGHDT, CDR2 YYEEEE. This CDR3 region has 15 residues. The CDR3 region has the DNA TGTGCCAGCAGCCCACGACGGAGTACATTTTACGAGCAGTACGTC. Translating gives CASSPRRSTFYEQYV.

This clone has only one observation. The chain uses TRBV7-2 and TRBJ1-4; 9 nucleotides agree with TRBD1. Per the germline V gene, CDR1 is SGHTA and CDR2 is FQGNSA. The ends lost 0 bases at V and 4 bases at J; junction bases unmatched: 12. This CDR3 spans 19 amino acids. Here the CDR3 DNA reads TGTGCCAGCAGCTTAGCTAGTGCAGGGAGGGGACAGGGTAATGAAAAACTGTTTTTT. Encoded protein: CASSLASAGRGQGNEKLFF.

The chain uses TRBV5-1 and TRBJ2-5, with a weak D call TRBD1 (5 bases). The CDR3 covers 13 residues. V was pared by 0 bases and J by 5 bases, with 8 bases between. The V gene's germline CDR1 is SGHRS and CDR2 YFSETQ. The CDR3 DNA follows: TGCGCCAGCAGCTTGGAAGGGGATGAGACCCAGTACTTC. It translates to CASSLEGDETQYF.

The genes are TRBV5-1 and TRBJ2-5; 7 nucleotides line up with TRBD1. The CDR3 is made up of 13 amino acids. V lost 2 bases to trimming and J lost 4 bases; unmatched junction nucleotides: 2. CDR1 and CDR2 from the germline V gene are SGHRS and YFSETQ. The CDR3 loop is CASSFDRVETQYF. For the CDR3, the DNA is TGCGCCAGCAGCTTCGACAGGGTAGAGACCCAGTACTTC.

The chain couples TRBV7-8 to TRBJ1-2, with a possible D match to TRBD1 (5 bases). Germline V CDR1 and CDR2: SGHVS, FQNEAQ. This CDR3 comprises 13 residues. V gave up 4 bases and J gave up 4 bases, with 10 bases separating them. In nucleotides, the CDR3 is TGTGCCAGCAGCTCAGGGTATACCTATGGCTACACCTTC. It codes for CASSSGYTYGYTF.

J is TRBJ1-1 and V is TRBV5-4; TRBD1 might be the D (5 bases). The CDR3 spans 13 residues. The V gene lost 1 base and the J gene lost 3 bases, with 7 bases spanning the gap. Germline lookup yields CDR1 SGHNT and CDR2 YYREEE (reference sequence). CDR3 region: CASSLSGDTEAFF. The CDR3 DNA sequence: TGTGCCAGCAGCTTGTCGGGGGACACTGAAGCTTTCTTT.

This clone was seen a few times. This chain links TRBV19 with TRBJ1-1; no clear D gene. Germline V gene lookup returns CDR1 LNHDA and CDR2 SQIVND (reference sequence). The CDR3 covers 15 residues. Deletions cut 3 bases from V and 8 bases from J, with 19 bases between. The chain's CDR3 is CASSIPNLLQFEAFF. The CDR3 DNA reads as TGTGCCAGTAGTATCCCTAACCTTTTACAGTTCGAAGCTTTCTTT.

J is TRBJ1-6 and V is TRBV6-5; 10 bases agree with TRBD1. CDR1 MNHEY and CDR2 SVGAGI come from the germline V gene. There are 15 residues in the CDR3. V lost 0 bases to trimming and J lost 9 bases; unmatched junction nucleotides: 2. The CDR3 spells CASSYSWTGGSPLHF. The CDR3 DNA is TGTGCCAGCAGTTACTCGTGGACAGGGGGTTCACCCCTCCACTTT.

V is TRBV7-3 and J is TRBJ2-2, with 8 bases identical to TRBD2. From germline, CDR1 is SGHTA and CDR2 FQGTGA. This CDR3 has 16 amino acids. J lost 4 bases, V lost 4 bases, and 8 bases had no gene match. CDR3 bases: TGTGCCAGCAGCTGGTTAGCGGGGTCGGCCACCGGGGAGCTGTTTTTT. Amino acids: CASSWLAGSATGELFF.

This chain uses TRBV29-1 with TRBJ1-1; D is unclear. Germline CDR1 is SQVTM and CDR2 is ANQGSEA. V was clipped by 6 bases and J by 1 base, with 12 bases between them. The CDR3 runs 13 residues. This CDR3 is CSVRIRQNTEAFF. CDR3 DNA sequence: TGCAGCGTCCGAATCCGACAGAACACTGAAGCTTTCTTT.

Turning to this clone: The junction departs from germline at one end; a sequencing error may be responsible. The chain joins TRBV6-5 to TRBJ1-4; D is uncertain. This CDR3 contains 14 residues. The V gene's germline CDR1 is MNHEY and CDR2 SVGAGI. The CDR3 coding sequence is TGTGCCAGCAGTTCCCGGGAAGGGATAGAAAAAGTGTTTTTT. This encodes CASSSREGIEKVFF.

CDR3 residues: CAWSRQQGSQPQHF. CDR3 coding DNA: TGTGCCTGGAGTAGACAACAGGGGAGTCAGCCCCAGCATTTT. The chain combines TRBV30 with TRBJ1-5; 7 nucleotides agree with TRBD1. The CDR3 spans 14 residues. V lost 2 bases, J lost 6 bases, and 7 bases stayed unmatched. In germline, CDR1 is GTSNPN, CDR2 SVGIG (reference sequence). The complete variable domain, with remaining parts taken from reference TRBV30 and TRBJ1-5, reads SQTIHQWPATLVQPVGSPLSLECTVEGTSNPNLYWYRQAAGRGLQLLFYSVGIGQISSEVPQNLSASRPQDRQFILSSKKLLLSDSGFYLCAWSRQQGSQPQHFGDGTRLSIL.

The gene calls are TRBV15 and TRBJ1-5, with D unclear. The ends were cut back, 0 bases at V and 0 bases at J, with 9 bases in the middle. Germline loops: CDR1 LNHNV, CDR2 YYDKDF (reference sequence). The CDR3 is made up of 16 amino acids. The CDR3, as DNA: TGTGCCACCAGCAGAGAGGAGGCCTATAGCAATCAGCCCCAGCATTTT. Amino acid sequence: CATSREEAYSNQPQHF. Variable domain in full (rest from reference TRBV15 and TRBJ1-5): DAMVIQNPRYQVTQFGKPVTLSCSQTLNHNVMYWYQQKSSQAPKLLFHYYDKDFNNEADTPDNFQSRRPNTSFCFLDIRSPGLGDTAMYLCATSREEAYSNQPQHFGDGTRLSIL.

The CDR3 DNA reads TGTGCCAGCAGCTTAGAAGCGGGGAATATTTTCAATGAGCAGTTCTTC. This encodes CASSLEAGNIFNEQFF. The rearrangement uses TRBV7-2 and TRBJ2-1; 7 bases are shared with TRBD2. The germline V gene encodes CDR1 SGHTA and CDR2 FQGNSA. Unmatched junction bases numbered 9, after V lost 1 base and J lost 6 bases. The CDR3 spans 16 residues.